One T cell receptor (beta chain) is described in this entry. Its antigen is undetermined. The data stem from a study of blood T cells in healthy people across ages. Study as a whole: About one barcoded beta molecule per two T cells was captured by template switching.

Sample-barcoded 5' priming and a J-beta primer mix drove a second PCR of roughly 7 to 11 cycles. Each TCR beta cDNA got a 12-nucleotide random molecular identifier. TCRdb independently ran MiXCR on the 5' RACE reads; one entry per CDR3 protein. The data contain around 940,000 distinct CDR3 sequences, roughly 51% of them singletons. Aged about 6 to 95, donors were systemically healthy Caucasians from Russia. With V trimmed by 10 bases and J by 6 bases, 8 bases remained unmatched. CDR1 MGHDK and CDR2 SYGVNS come from the germline V gene. The CDR3 is 13 residues long. Study-wide points: Per million T cells, TCR beta diversity dropped about linearly as age rose.

V gene TRBV25-1 combines with J gene TRBJ2-7; TRBD2 aligns across 11 bases. This receptor was taken from a woman aged 55-75 years in good health. Sequenced material: blood. CDR3 DNA sequence: TGTGCCACCTCGGGGCTAGCGGGAGGCGAGCAGTACTTC. Its protein is CATSGLAGGEQYF.